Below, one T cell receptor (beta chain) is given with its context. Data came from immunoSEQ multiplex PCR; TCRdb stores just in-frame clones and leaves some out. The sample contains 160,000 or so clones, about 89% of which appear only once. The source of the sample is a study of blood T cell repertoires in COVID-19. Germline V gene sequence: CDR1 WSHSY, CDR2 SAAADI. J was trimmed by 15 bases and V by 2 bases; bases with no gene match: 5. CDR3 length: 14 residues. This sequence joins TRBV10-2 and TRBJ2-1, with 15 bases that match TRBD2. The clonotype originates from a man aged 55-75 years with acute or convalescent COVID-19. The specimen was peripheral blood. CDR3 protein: CASSEGLAGGTGFF. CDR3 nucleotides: TGCGCCAGCAGTGAGGGACTAGCGGGGGGGACTGGGTTCTTC.